The 30 T cell receptor beta chains listed next were all sequenced from one sample in a study of cytomegalovirus exposure and HLA in healthy donors. The PCR had 60 Vbeta and 13 Jbeta primers. TCRdb's table, derived via immunoSEQ multiplex PCR, lists solely in-frame clones and lacks some. The sample lists over 100,000 clones; roughly 75% were seen once. The sequencing input was PBMCs. The receptors derive from a man under 40 in good health and CMV-seronegative.

The chain combines TRBV6-4 with TRBJ2-1; possible D gene TRBD2, 6 bases. The germline CDR1 and CDR2 sequences are MRHNA and SNTAGT. The CDR3 loop spans 14 amino acids. V lost 6 bases and J lost 8, with 17 bases in between. As DNA, the CDR3 is TGTGCCAGCAGCCCTTCTGGAGGGGCAGATGAGCAGTTCTTC. It encodes CASSPSGGADEQFF.

The chain links TRBV11-1 to TRBJ2-7; 10 nucleotides match TRBD1. The CDR3 runs to 15 residues. CDR1 is SGHAT and CDR2 is FQDESV in the germline V gene (reference sequence). Trimming cost V 4 bases and J 5 bases; bases outside gene matches: 8. The CDR3 coding sequence is TGTGCCAGCAGCTGGGGGACAGGGGAATCCCACGAGCAGTACTTC. This sequence encodes CASSWGTGESHEQYF.

This chain links TRBV2 with TRBJ2-3; D uncertain. CDR3 size: 13 residues. The germline V and J ends were trimmed by 10 bases and 4 bases, with 15 bases remaining between them. Germline V lookup: CDR1 SNHLY, CDR2 FYNNEI. CDR3 coding DNA: TGTGCCACCTCCGATCTATCCGCAGATACGCAGTATTTT. It codes for CATSDLSADTQYF.

The rearrangement joins TRBV6-1 to TRBJ1-2; weak D call: TRBD1 (6 bases). CDR1 is MNHNS, CDR2 SASEGT, per germline. V gave up 7 bases and J gave up 8 bases, with 11 bases separating them. The CDR3 loop spans 11 amino acids. The CDR3 reads CASKQGGGYTF. The CDR3 DNA reads TGTGCCAGCAAACAGGGCGGAGGCTACACCTTC.

The V gene is TRBV9, the J gene TRBJ2-2; D possibly corresponds to TRBD2 (5 bases). CDR3 length equals 15 residues. Per the germline V gene, CDR1 is SGDLS and CDR2 is YYNGEE. The V end was cut by 3 bases, the J end by 2 bases, with 11 bases between. In DNA, the CDR3 is TGTGCCAGCAGCGAAAGGACGGGAAACACCGGGGAGCTGTTTTTT. Translation: CASSERTGNTGELFF. The entire variable domain, with the rest obtained from reference TRBV9 and TRBJ2-2, is as follows: DSGVTQTPKHLITATGQRVTLRCSPRSGDLSVYWYQQSLDQGLQFLIQYYNGEERAKGNILERFSAQQFPDLHSELNLSSLELGDSALYFCASSERTGNTGELFFGEGSRLTVL.

Only one count was recorded for this clone. The V call is TRBV7-3, the J call TRBJ2-5, with TRBD2 as a possible D gene (5 bases). The ends were cut back, 6 bases at V and 7 bases at J, with 18 bases in the middle. This CDR3 comprises 14 residues. The germline CDR1 and CDR2 sequences are SGHTA and FQGTGA. The DNA of the CDR3 is TGTGCCAGCAGTCTTGGCCCATCCGGAGGGACCCAGTACTTC. Protein: CASSLGPSGGTQYF.

The chain recombines TRBV27 with TRBJ1-1; D remains unclear. The germline V gene encodes CDR1 MNHEY and CDR2 SMNVEV (reference sequence). The ends were cut back, 3 bases at V and 2 bases at J, with 7 bases in the middle. This CDR3 spans 13 amino acids. This chain's CDR3 is CASSFEVNTEAFF. The CDR3 DNA reads as TGTGCCAGCAGTTTTGAGGTAAACACTGAAGCTTTCTTT.

This clone was counted between two and nine times. The V and J genes are TRBV9 and TRBJ2-1; D remains ambiguous. The germline V gene has CDR1 SGDLS and CDR2 YYNGEE. V lost 0 bases and J lost 3, with 10 bases in between. This CDR3 comprises 15 residues. As DNA, the CDR3 is TGTGCCAGCAGCGTAGGCGGCGGTATCTACAATGAGCAGTTCTTC. Translation gives CASSVGGGIYNEQFF.

This sequence joins TRBV19 and TRBJ1-1; no definite D call. Trimming took 3 bases from V and 3 from J, leaving 8 bases between them. Germline assignment: CDR1 LNHDA and CDR2 SQIVND (reference sequence). There are 13 residues in the CDR3. The chain's CDR3 is CASSIYPHTEAFF. DNA of the CDR3: TGTGCCAGTAGTATCTACCCTCACACTGAAGCTTTCTTT.

The rearrangement joins TRBV4-2 to TRBJ2-3; a possible D gene is TRBD1 (6 bases). V was cut by 5 bases and J by 8 bases, with 8 bases left in between. CDR1 and CDR2 from the germline V gene are LGHNA and YNFKEQ. The CDR3 loop spans 11 amino acids. CDR3 DNA: TGTGCCAGCAGCTCAGGGGTTACGCAGTATTTT. It codes for CASSSGVTQYF.

The CDR3 DNA follows: TGTGCCAGCAGTTTGTCCGGCGGCTATGGCTACACCTTC. Translated: CASSLSGGYGYTF. This rearrangement joins TRBV28 to TRBJ1-2; no definite D call. CDR3 length: 13 amino acids. V was trimmed by 3 bases and J by 4 bases, leaving 9 bases between them. The germline gives CDR1 MDHEN, CDR2 SYDVKM.

J is TRBJ2-4 and V is TRBV5-1, with 8 bases lining up with TRBD2. After removal of 1 base from V and 7 bases from J, the junction contained 4 bases not matched to a gene. Germline V lookup: CDR1 SGHRS, CDR2 YFSETQ. The CDR3 has 14 amino acids. The CDR3 region is CASSLSGGANIQYF. CDR3 nucleotide sequence: TGCGCCAGCAGCTTGTCCGGGGGGGCGAACATTCAGTACTTC.

This chain uses TRBV12-5 with TRBJ1-5; 8 bases fit TRBD1. V lost 9 bases, J lost 1 base, and 17 bases stayed unmatched. CDR3 size: 18 residues. CDR1 and CDR2 (germline): LGHNT, FRNRAP. Here the CDR3 reads CARAGKAPGGKSNQPQHF. Written as DNA, the CDR3 is TGTGCTAGGGCCGGGAAGGCCCCAGGGGGCAAAAGCAATCAGCCCCAGCATTTT.

The chain joins TRBV18 to TRBJ2-7; TRBD1 matches 7 bases. The CDR3 runs 14 residues. Losses at the gene ends were 6 bases for V and 0 bases for J; bases not matched to a gene: 5. The germline gives CDR1 KGHSH, CDR2 LQKENI. For the CDR3, the DNA is TGTGCCAGCTCGCGACAGGGAAACTCCTACGAGCAGTACTTC. It is translated as CASSRQGNSYEQYF.

This chain joins TRBV5-1 and TRBJ1-1, with D possibly matching TRBD1 (6 bases). V was cut by 0 bases and J by 7 bases, with 13 bases left in between. The CDR3 is 14 amino acids. Germline V lookup: CDR1 SGHRS, CDR2 YFSETQ. CDR3 loop: CASSLDRVKGEAFF. For the CDR3, the DNA is TGCGCCAGCAGCTTGGACAGGGTTAAGGGTGAAGCTTTCTTT.

The chain employs TRBV6-1 and TRBJ2-5; D may be TRBD2 (7 bases). TRBJ2-7 explains the end of the DNA better; the J call may be wrong. Per the germline V gene, CDR1 is MNHNS and CDR2 is SASEGT. The CDR3 loop spans 15 amino acids. The CDR3 spells CASSDWRGGAYEQYF. The DNA for the CDR3 is TGTGCCAGCAGTGATTGGAGGGGGGGCGCCTACGAGCAGTACTTC.

This clone was found once. The J gene is TRBJ2-7, the V gene TRBV2, with TRBD1 as a possible D gene (5 bases). The CDR3 is 12 residues long. V was clipped by 8 bases and J by 3 bases, with 11 bases between them. From germline, CDR1 is SNHLY and CDR2 FYNNEI. The CDR3 DNA reads as TGTGCCAGCGGGGCTGCCGGCTACGAGCAGTACTTC. As protein: CASGAAGYEQYF.

J is TRBJ2-1 and V is TRBV2; 11 bases agree with TRBD2. Trimming cost V 0 bases and J 9 bases; bases outside gene matches: 4. CDR1 is SNHLY, CDR2 FYNNEI, per germline. The CDR3 totals 15 residues. The CDR3 sequence: CASSEALAGGLEQFF. In nucleotides, the CDR3 is TGTGCCAGCAGTGAAGCATTAGCGGGGGGGCTTGAGCAGTTCTTC.

The V gene is TRBV9, the J gene TRBJ2-7; 9 nucleotides align to TRBD1. CDR3 size: 14 residues. V dropped 0 bases and J dropped 3; count of bases not matched to a gene: 1. The V gene's germline CDR1 is SGDLS and CDR2 YYNGEE. In DNA, the CDR3 is TGTGCCAGCAGCGTAGGGGGACAGGGCTACGAGCAGTACTTC. Amino acid sequence: CASSVGGQGYEQYF.

V is TRBV4-1 and J is TRBJ2-1; D is unclear. The germline CDR1 and CDR2 sequences are MGHRA and YSYEKL. The V gene lost 1 base and the J gene lost 6 bases, with 10 bases spanning the gap. The CDR3 has 14 residues. Written as DNA, the CDR3 is TGCGCCAGCAGCCAAGTTCATTCGGTCAATGAGCAGTTCTTC. This encodes CASSQVHSVNEQFF.

The chain uses TRBV10-3 and TRBJ2-7, with 9 bases identical to TRBD1. Germline-derived CDR1 and CDR2 are ENHRY and SYGVKD. V lost 6 bases and J lost 2; bases outside the gene matches: 8. The length of the CDR3 is 15 residues. This CDR3 is CAISPPDRGTYEQYF. For the CDR3, the DNA is TGTGCCATCAGCCCCCCAGACAGGGGGACCTACGAGCAGTACTTC.

The chain employs TRBV10-2 and TRBJ2-5; 8 bases fit TRBD1. The CDR3 consists of 14 residues. Losses at the gene ends were 6 bases for V and 4 bases for J; bases not matched to a gene: 7. CDR1 is WSHSY and CDR2 is SAAADI in the germline V gene. CDR3 residues: CASRDLGTGETQYF. The CDR3 bases are TGCGCCAGCAGGGATTTGGGGACAGGAGAGACCCAGTACTTC.

The chain combines TRBV10-3 with TRBJ2-3, with 7 bases matching TRBD1. The V and J ends lost 7 bases and 4 bases, in that order; junction bases with no gene match: 5. Per germline, CDR1 ENHRY and CDR2 SYGVKD. The CDR3 consists of 13 residues. The CDR3 nucleotides are TGTGCCATCACGACAGGGAAAGCAGATACGCAGTATTTT. This gives the protein CAITTGKADTQYF.

This chain joins TRBV6-4 and TRBJ2-6; D not resolved. The CDR3 has 19 amino acids. V lost 6 bases, J lost 2 bases, and 23 bases lay in between. Per the germline V gene, CDR1 is MRHNA and CDR2 is SNTAGT. CDR3 sequence reads: CASRTPRQVVVAGANVLTF. In DNA form, the CDR3 reads TGTGCCAGCAGGACCCCGCGACAAGTAGTGGTAGCTGGGGCCAACGTCCTGACTTTC.

V and J are TRBV5-6 and TRBJ2-3; 14 nucleotides line up with TRBD2. With 0 bases clipped from V and 9 bases from J, the junction kept 3 bases outside the gene matches. Germline V lookup: CDR1 SGHDT, CDR2 YYEEEE. The CDR3 is 15 amino acids. CDR3 residues: CASSLGRTSGRTQYF. CDR3 DNA sequence: TGTGCCAGCAGCTTGGGGAGGACTAGCGGGAGGACGCAGTATTTT.

The gene calls are TRBV28 and TRBJ2-1; the match to TRBD2 covers 8 bases. Germline assignment: CDR1 MDHEN and CDR2 SYDVKM. J lost 3 bases, V lost 7 bases, and 17 bases had no gene match. The CDR3 runs to 18 residues. CDR3 region: CASTLRLVARGGYNEQFF. In DNA, the CDR3 is TGTGCCAGCACCCTCCGCTTGGTTGCTCGGGGGGGCTACAATGAGCAGTTCTTC.

Only one count was recorded for this clone. CDR3 sequence: CASSPGHLVLYEQYF. CDR3 coding DNA: TGTGCCAGCTCACCGGGACACCTAGTTTTATACGAGCAGTACTTC. The chain links TRBV18 to TRBJ2-7; weak D call: TRBD1 (6 bases). This CDR3 comprises 15 residues. CDR1 is KGHSH, CDR2 LQKENI, per germline. V was shortened by 3 bases and J by 4 bases, with 16 bases between the two germline ends.

The rearrangement uses TRBV4-1 and TRBJ1-2; no firm D call. This CDR3 contains 15 residues. Germline V gene sequence: CDR1 MGHRA, CDR2 YSYEKL. Trimming pared 2 bases from V and 0 bases from J, leaving 10 bases between. In nucleotides, the CDR3 is TGCGCCAGCAGCCAATCAACTGTGCCTAACTATGGCTACACCTTC. It specifies CASSQSTVPNYGYTF.

This clone was seen a single time. The chain uses TRBV5-1 and TRBJ2-4; 7 nucleotides agree with TRBD1. V shed 0 bases and J 6 bases; nucleotides not matched to a gene: 6. The CDR3 is made up of 15 amino acids. The germline gives CDR1 SGHRS, CDR2 YFSETQ. In DNA, the CDR3 is TGCGCCAGCAGCTTGGGAGGGGACAGACCAAACATTCAGTACTTC. This gives the protein CASSLGGDRPNIQYF.

The chain carries TRBV6-5 and TRBJ2-2; 7 bases are a match to TRBD1. V lost 2 bases, J lost 7 bases, and 7 bases stayed unmatched. The CDR3 covers 15 residues. The germline V gene has CDR1 MNHEY and CDR2 SVGAGI. The CDR3 DNA is TGTGCCAGCAGTTACCGTAATAGGGGGCGCGGGGAGCTGTTTTTT. This gives the protein CASSYRNRGRGELFF.